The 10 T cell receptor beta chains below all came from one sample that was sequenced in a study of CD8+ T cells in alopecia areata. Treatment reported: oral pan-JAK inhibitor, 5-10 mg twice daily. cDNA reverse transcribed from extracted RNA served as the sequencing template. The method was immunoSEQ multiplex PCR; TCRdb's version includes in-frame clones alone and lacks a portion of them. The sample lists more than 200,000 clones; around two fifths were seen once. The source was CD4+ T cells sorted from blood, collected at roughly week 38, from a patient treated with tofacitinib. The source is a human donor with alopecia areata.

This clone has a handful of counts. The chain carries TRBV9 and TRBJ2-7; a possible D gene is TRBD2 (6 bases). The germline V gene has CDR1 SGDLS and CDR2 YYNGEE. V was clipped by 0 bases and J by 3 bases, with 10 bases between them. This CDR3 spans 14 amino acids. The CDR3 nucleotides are TGTGCCAGCAGCGTAGGGGACTCCCACTACGAGCAGTACTTC. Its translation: CASSVGDSHYEQYF. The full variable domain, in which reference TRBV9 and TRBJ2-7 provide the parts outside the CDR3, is DSGVTQTPKHLITATGQRVTLRCSPRSGDLSVYWYQQSLDQGLQFLIQYYNGEERAKGNILERFSAQQFPDLHSELNLSSLELGDSALYFCASSVGDSHYEQYFGPGTRLTVT.

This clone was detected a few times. The CDR3, as DNA: TGTGCCAGCAGCCGATCGACAGGGATGTATGGCTACACCTTC. Translation gives CASSRSTGMYGYTF. The chain joins TRBV6-1 to TRBJ1-2, with TRBD1 identical over 7 bases. The CDR3 sequence is 14 residues long. The V and J ends lost 6 bases and 5 bases, in that order; junction bases with no gene match: 9. Germline lookup yields CDR1 MNHNS and CDR2 SASEGT.

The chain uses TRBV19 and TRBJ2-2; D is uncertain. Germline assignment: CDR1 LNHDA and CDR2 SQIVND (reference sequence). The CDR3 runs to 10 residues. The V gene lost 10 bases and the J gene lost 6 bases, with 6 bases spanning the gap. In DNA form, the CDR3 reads TGTGCCACCAGGTCCGGGGAGCTGTTTTTT. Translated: CATRSGELFF.

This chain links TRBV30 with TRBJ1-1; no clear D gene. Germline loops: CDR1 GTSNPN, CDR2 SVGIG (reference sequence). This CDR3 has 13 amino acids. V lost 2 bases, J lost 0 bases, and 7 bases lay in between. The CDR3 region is CAWSSTVNTEAFF. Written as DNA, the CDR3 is TGTGCCTGGAGTAGCACAGTGAACACTGAAGCTTTCTTT.

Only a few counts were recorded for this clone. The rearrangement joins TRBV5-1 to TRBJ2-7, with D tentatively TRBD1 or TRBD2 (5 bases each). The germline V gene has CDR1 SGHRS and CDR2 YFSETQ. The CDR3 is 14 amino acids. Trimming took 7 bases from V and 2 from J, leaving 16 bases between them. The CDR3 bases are TGCGCCAGCGGGACCGGGACGGTGACCTACGAGCAGTACTTC. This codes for CASGTGTVTYEQYF.

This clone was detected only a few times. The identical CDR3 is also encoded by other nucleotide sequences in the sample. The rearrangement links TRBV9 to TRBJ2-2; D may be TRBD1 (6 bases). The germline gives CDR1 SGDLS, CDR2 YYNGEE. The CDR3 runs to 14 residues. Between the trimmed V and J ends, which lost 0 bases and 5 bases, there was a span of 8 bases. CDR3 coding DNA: TGTGCCAGCAGCGTAGACAGGGTAACCGGGGAGCTGTTTTTT. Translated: CASSVDRVTGELFF.

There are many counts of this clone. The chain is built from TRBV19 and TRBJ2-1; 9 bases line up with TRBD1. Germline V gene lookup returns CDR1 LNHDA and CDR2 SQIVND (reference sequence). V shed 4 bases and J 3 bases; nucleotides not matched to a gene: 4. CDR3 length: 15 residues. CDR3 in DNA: TGTGCCAGTAGTAAGGACAGGGGTGGCTACAATGAGCAGTTCTTC. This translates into CASSKDRGGYNEQFF.

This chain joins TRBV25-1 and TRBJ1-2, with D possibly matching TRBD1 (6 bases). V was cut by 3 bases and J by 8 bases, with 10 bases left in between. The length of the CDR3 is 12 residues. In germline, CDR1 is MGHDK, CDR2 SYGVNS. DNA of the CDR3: TGTGCCAGCAGTGACAGGGGTTGGGGCTACACCTTC. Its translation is CASSDRGWGYTF.

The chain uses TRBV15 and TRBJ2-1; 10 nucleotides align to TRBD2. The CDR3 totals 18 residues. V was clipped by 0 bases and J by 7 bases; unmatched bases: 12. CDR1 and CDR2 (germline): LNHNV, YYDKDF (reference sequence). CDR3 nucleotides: TGTGCCACCAGCAGAGACCTAAATAAGCGGGAGGGCCTTAATGAGCAGTTCTTC. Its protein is CATSRDLNKREGLNEQFF.

The CDR3 sequence is CAWMGGNGYTF. CDR3 coding DNA: TGTGCCTGGATGGGGGGTAATGGCTACACCTTC. V is TRBV30 and J is TRBJ1-2, with a weak D call TRBD1 (5 bases). V shed 4 bases and J shed 6 bases, with 9 bases lying between them. Germline CDR1 GTSNPN, CDR2 SVGIG (reference sequence). The CDR3 loop spans 11 amino acids. The complete variable domain, with remaining parts taken from reference TRBV30 and TRBJ1-2, reads SQTIHQWPATLVQPVGSPLSLECTVEGTSNPNLYWYRQAAGRGLQLLFYSVGIGQISSEVPQNLSASRPQDRQFILSSKKLLLSDSGFYLCAWMGGNGYTFGSGTRLTVV.